This T cell receptor beta chain was captured by sequencing in a study of T cell repertoires in cytomegalovirus infection. One entry per CDR3 protein results from TCRdb running MiXCR on the reads. The table has approximately 700,000 distinct CDR3 sequences, under 40% seen once. As concerns this clonotype: A read error may be the cause here, since a much bigger clone is one base away.

CDR3 length equals 15 residues. The germline V gene encodes CDR1 SGHTA and CDR2 FQGNSA. The sequence was collected from a human donor in good health (CMV status not recorded). Some clones in this sample may be carry-over from other donors' samples. The J gene is TRBJ1-5, the V gene TRBV7-2; D is perhaps TRBD1 (6 bases). Material for sequencing was PBMCs. CDR3 loop: CASSLVGQFNQLQHF. The DNA of the CDR3 is TGTGCCAGCAGCTTAGTCGGACAGTTCAATCAGCTCCAGCATTTT.